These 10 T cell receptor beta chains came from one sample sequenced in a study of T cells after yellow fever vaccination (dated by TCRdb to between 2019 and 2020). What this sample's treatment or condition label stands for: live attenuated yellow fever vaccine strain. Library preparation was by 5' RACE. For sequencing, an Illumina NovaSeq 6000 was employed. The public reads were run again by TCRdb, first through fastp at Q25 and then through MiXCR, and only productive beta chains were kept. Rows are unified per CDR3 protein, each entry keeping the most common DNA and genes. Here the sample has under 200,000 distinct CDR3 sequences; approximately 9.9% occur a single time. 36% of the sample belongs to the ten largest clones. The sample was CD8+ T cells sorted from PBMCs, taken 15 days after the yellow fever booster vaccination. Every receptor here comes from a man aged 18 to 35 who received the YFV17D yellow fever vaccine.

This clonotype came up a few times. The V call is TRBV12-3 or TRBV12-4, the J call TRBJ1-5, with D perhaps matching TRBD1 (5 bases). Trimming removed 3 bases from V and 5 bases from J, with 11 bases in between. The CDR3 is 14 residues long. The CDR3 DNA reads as TGTGCCAGCAGTTTTGTAGGGGCCGATCAGCCCCAGCATTTT. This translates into CASSFVGADQPQHF.

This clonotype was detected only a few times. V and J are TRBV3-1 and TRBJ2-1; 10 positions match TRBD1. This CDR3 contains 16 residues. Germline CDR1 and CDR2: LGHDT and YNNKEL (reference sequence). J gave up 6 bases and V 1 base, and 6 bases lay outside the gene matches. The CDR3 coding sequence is TGTGCCAGCAGCCAAGTGGAAAGGACAGGGGGCAATGAGCAGTTCTTC. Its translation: CASSQVERTGGNEQFF.

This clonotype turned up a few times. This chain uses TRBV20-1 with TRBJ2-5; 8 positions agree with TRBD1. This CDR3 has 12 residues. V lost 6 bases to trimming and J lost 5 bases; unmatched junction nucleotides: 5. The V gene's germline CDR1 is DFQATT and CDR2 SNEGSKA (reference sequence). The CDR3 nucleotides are TGCAGTGCCGGGGACAGGATGGAGACCCAGTACTTC. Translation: CSAGDRMETQYF.

The CDR3: CASSLVPGTSGSSSTDTQYF. The DNA for the CDR3 is TGTGCCAGCAGCCTCGTCCCCGGGACTAGCGGGAGTTCTAGCACAGATACGCAGTATTTT. This chain uses TRBV3-1 with TRBJ2-3; TRBD2 matches 14 bases. The ends lost 4 bases at V and 0 bases at J; junction bases unmatched: 12. The CDR3 runs 20 residues. In germline, CDR1 is LGHDT, CDR2 YNNKEL (reference sequence).

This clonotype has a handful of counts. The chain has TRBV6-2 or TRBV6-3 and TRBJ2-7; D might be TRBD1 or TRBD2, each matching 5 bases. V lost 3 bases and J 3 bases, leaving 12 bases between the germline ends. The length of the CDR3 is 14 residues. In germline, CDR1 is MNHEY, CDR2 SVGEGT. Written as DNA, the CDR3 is TGTGCCAGCAGTTATGGGACGTCGGGCTACGAGCAGTACGTC. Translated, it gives CASSYGTSGYEQYV.

The CDR3 coding sequence is TGTGCCAGCAGTCCGGCCGGGTTCTACGAGCAGTACTTC. Its protein is CASSPAGFYEQYF. The gene calls are TRBV25-1 and TRBJ2-7; no clear D gene. CDR1 MGHDK and CDR2 SYGVNS come from the germline V gene. The length of the CDR3 is 13 residues. V lost 5 bases and J lost 3, with 11 bases in between.

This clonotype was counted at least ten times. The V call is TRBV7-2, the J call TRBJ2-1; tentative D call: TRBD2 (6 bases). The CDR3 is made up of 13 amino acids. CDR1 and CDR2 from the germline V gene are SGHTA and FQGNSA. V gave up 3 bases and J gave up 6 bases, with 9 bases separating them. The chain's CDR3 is CASSLGLFNEQFF. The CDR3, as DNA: TGTGCCAGCAGCTTGGGACTCTTCAATGAGCAGTTCTTC.

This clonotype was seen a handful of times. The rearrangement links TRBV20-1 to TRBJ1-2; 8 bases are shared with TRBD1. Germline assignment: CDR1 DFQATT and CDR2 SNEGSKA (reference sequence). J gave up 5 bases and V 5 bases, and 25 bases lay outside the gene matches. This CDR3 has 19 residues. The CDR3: CSAQNRRDRSRLTSYGYTF. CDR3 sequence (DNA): TGCAGTGCTCAAAACCGCCGGGACAGGTCTAGGCTAACCTCATATGGCTACACCTTC.

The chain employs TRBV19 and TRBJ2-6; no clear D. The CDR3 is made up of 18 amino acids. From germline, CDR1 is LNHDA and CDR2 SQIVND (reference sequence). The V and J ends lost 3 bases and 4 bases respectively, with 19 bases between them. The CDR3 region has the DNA TGTGCCAGTAGTATCCTATTAGGGCCCATTAGCGGGGCCAACGTCCTGACTTTC. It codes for CASSILLGPISGANVLTF.

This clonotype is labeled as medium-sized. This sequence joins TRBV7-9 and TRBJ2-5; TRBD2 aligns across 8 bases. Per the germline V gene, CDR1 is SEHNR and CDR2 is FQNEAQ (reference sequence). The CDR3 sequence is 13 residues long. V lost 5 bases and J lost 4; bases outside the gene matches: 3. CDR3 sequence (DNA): TGTGCCAGCAGCCCTCGGGAGGGAGAGACCCAGTACTTC. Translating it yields CASSPREGETQYF.